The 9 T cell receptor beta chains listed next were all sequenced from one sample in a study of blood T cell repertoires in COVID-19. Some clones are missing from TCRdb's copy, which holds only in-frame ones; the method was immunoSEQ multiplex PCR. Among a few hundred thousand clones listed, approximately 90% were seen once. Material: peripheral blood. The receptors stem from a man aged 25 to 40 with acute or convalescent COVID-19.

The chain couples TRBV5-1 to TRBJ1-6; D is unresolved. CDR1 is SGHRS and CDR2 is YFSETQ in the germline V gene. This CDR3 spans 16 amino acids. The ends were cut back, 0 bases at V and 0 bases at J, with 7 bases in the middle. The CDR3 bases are TGCGCCAGCAGCTTGGGCGAGAGCTCCTATAATTCACCCCTCCACTTT. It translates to CASSLGESSYNSPLHF.

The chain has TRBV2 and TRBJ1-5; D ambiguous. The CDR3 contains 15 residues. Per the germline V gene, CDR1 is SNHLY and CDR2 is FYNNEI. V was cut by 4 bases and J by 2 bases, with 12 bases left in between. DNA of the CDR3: TGTGCCAGCAGTGTGGAATCGGGTCGCAATCAGCCCCAGCATTTT. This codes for CASSVESGRNQPQHF.

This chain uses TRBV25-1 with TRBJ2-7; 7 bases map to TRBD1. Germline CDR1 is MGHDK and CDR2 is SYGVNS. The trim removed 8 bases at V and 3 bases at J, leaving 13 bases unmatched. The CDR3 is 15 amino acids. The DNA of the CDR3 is TGTGCCAGCCAAACCCGACAGGGTGAAATCTACGAGCAGTACTTC. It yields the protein CASQTRQGEIYEQYF.

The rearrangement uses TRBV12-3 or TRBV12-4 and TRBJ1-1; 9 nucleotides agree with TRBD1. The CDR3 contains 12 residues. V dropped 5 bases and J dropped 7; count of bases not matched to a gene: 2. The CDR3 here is CASSGQGSEAFF. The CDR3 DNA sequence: TGTGCCAGCAGTGGACAGGGGAGTGAAGCTTTCTTT.

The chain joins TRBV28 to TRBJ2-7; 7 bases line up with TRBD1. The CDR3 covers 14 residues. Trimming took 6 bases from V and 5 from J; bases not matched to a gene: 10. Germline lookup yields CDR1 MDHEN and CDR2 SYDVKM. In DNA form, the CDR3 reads TGTGCCAGCAGAAACTACAGGGGTTTCAACGAGCAGTACTTC. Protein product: CASRNYRGFNEQYF.

CDR3 DNA sequence: TGCGCCAGCAGCTTGGGAGGAGTTCGGGGAGATACGCAGTATTTT. Its protein is CASSLGGVRGDTQYF. The rearrangement uses TRBV5-1 and TRBJ2-3; perhaps TRBD2 as D (5 bases). Trimming took 0 bases from V and 5 from J, leaving 13 bases between them. The CDR3 extends over 15 amino acids. Germline loops: CDR1 SGHRS, CDR2 YFSETQ.

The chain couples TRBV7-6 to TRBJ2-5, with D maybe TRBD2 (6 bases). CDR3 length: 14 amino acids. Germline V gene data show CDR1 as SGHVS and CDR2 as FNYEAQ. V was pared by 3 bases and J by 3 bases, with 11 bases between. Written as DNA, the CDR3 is TGTGCCAGCAGCTTCGGGACTGCCAAAGAGACCCAGTACTTC. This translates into CASSFGTAKETQYF.

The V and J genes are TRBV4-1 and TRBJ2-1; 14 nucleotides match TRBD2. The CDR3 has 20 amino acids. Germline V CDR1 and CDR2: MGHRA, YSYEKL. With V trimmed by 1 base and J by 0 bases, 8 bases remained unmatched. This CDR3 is CASSQGRLAGGPSSYNEQFF. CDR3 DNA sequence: TGCGCCAGCAGCCAAGGCCGACTAGCGGGAGGGCCGAGCTCCTACAATGAGCAGTTCTTC.

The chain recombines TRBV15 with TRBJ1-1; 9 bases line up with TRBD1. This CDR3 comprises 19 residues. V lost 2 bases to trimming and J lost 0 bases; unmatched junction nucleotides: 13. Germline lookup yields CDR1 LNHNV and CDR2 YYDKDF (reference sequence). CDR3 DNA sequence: TGTGCCACCAGCAGACCTTCCGATGGACAGGGGAGGATGAACACTGAAGCTTTCTTT. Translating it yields CATSRPSDGQGRMNTEAFF.